This TCR beta chain comes out of a study of T cell responses to AZD1222 COVID-19 vaccine (dated by TCRdb to the early 2020s). For the study in its entirety: AZD1222 recipients with second doses at about 4 weeks or about 12 weeks were pooled, because spike-specific TCR depth and breadth did not differ between schedules. A total of 233 trial participants underwent TCR sequencing, of whom some 210 received two doses of AZD1222 and about 25 received two doses of the MenACWY control vaccine. Trial participants were enrolled by age into 18-55, 56-69 and 70-plus year subgroups, with about 150, 28 and 57 TCR-sequenced participants respectively.

What the authors observed across the whole study: Only five to seven AZD1222 recipients were SARS-CoV-2 seropositive at baseline, limiting conclusions about previously exposed vaccinees. Participants were mostly white British and included more females than males, and it was suggested by the authors that clonal diversity may have been underestimated. The 56-69-year group was small, and its depth increase did not reach significance, likely because of low power. Because no day 14 peak-response samples were available, repertoires were characterized only after the peak T cell response. The whole spike protein was spanned by vaccine-associated CD4 TCRs, and dominant responses were seen in regions 160-218 and 743-854. After two AZD1222 doses, both the breadth and the depth of spike-specific TCRs were significantly higher than at day 0 and than in MenACWY recipients. Nearly half of unique spike-specific TCRs reportedly recognized epitopes outside regions mutated in the B.1.351 and B.1.1.7 variants.

A note on this clone: Its antigen remains unidentified. The sample holds no much larger clone one base away, and base qualities are not on file.

The CDR3 regions of human TCRbeta chains were subjected to immunosequencing. The authors' analysis ran thus. TCRs in the repertoires were compared against a reference library of SARS-CoV-2-specific TCRs that had been generated with the MIRA antigen-specificity platform. Breadth was defined as the fraction of unique TCRs that were SARS-CoV-2-associated. Depth was defined as the fraction of total T cells that were SARS-CoV-2-associated. Using the MIRA data, each spike-specific TCR was assigned both to the spike region to which the TCR was reactive and to a CD4 or CD8 class. Log10-transformed breadth and depth values were compared by one-way ANOVA with Sidak's multiple comparisons tests. The table comes from immuneACCESS by way of TCRdb, which keeps in-frame sequences with V and J called. Part of the clones is missing from these tables; in studies checked, under half for an unresolved V gene and the rest for unknown reasons. From that table come the V and J calls and clone size; the DNA was used to work out D and trimming. The sample table records around 140,000 clones; about 89% of these occur just once. The ten most abundant clones make up 2.5% to 3% of the sample.

The sample's time point, from its label and the paper: baseline before first vaccination. Vaccinee samples came from UK trials COV001 and COV002, including a single-blind randomized controlled phase 2/3 trial of AZD1222 (ChAdOx1 nCoV-19) in healthy adults. For TCRbeta chain sequencing, PBMC samples from trial participants were taken at day 0 and at day 28 after the second dose. CDR1 LNHDA and CDR2 SQIVND are derived from the germline V gene (reference sequence). Trimming leaves V shorter by 3 bases and J shorter by 5 bases, with the junction holding 9 bases beyond the gene matches. Measured from the cysteine to the phenylalanine, the CDR3 is 15 residues long. Only the CDR3 part of the read is kept: 45 bases, read in frame from the first base.

The TCR comes from an adult in good health. Rearrangement joined TRBV19 to TRBJ1-1; TRBD1 matches 7 bases in the middle. The specimen comprised peripheral blood, sampled on day 0 of AZD1222 vaccination. The sequenced DNA is TGTGCCAGTAGTATTAGGGGACAGCGAACGACTGAAGCTTTCTTT. Translated, this gives CASSIRGQRTTEAFF.